The clone carrying this T cell receptor (beta chain) has more than one count but fewer than ten. The junction had 8 bases not matched to a gene; V was cut back by 6 bases and J by 1 base. Germline V gene sequence: CDR1 LNHDA, CDR2 SQIVND (reference sequence). This CDR3 is 16 amino acids long. Donors were given nivolumab, ipilimumab, aspirin, low-dose cyclophosphamide and low-dose radiotherapy. This sample is drawn from a study of low-dose radiotherapy and immunotherapy resistance in tumors. Overall study: Over 26 weeks, cohort 2 got 1 Gy every two weeks, reaching 13 Gy.

Priming of first-strand cDNA relied on TRAV- and TRBV-specific primers (covering alpha and beta chains). The authors amplified TCRs for 20 to 25 PCR cycles with a constant-region primer and a V-primer adapter. TCRdb used MiXCR to reprocess the reads, holding one entry per CDR3 protein. The table records roughly 13,000 distinct CDR3 sequences, more than 50% of them present only once. The rearrangement links TRBV19 to TRBJ2-2; 7 positions agree with TRBD1. The receptor's source is a human donor with advanced metastatic prostate, ovarian, gallbladder or colorectal cancer (not recorded which). This table probably holds off-target reads from a library built for another chain. CDR3 residues: CASRDQDRRNTGELFF. CDR3 DNA sequence: TGTGCCAGTAGAGACCAGGACAGGCGGAACACCGGGGAGCTGTTTTTT.